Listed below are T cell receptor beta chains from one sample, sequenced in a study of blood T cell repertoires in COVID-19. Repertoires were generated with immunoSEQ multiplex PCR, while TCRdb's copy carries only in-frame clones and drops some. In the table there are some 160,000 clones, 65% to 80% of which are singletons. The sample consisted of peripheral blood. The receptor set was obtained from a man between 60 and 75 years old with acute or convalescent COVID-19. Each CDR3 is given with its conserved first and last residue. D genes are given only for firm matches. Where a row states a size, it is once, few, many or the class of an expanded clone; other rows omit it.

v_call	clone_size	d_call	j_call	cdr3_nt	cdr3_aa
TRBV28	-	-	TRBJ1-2	TGTGCCAGCAGTCGACAGAACTATGGCTACACCTTC	CASSRQNYGYTF
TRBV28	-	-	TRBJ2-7	TGTGCCAGCAGTTTCTTCGACAGGCATCTCTACGAGCAGTACTTC	CASSFFDRHLYEQYF
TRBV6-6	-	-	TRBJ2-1	TGTGCCAGCAGACCTGACTACCGGGGATACAATGAGCAGTTCTTC	CASRPDYRGYNEQFF
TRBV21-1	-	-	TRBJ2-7	TGTGCCAGCAGCAACCCTACACGTGGGACAGGGGGCAACGAGCAGTACTTC	CASSNPTRGTGGNEQYF
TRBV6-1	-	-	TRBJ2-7	TGTGCCAGCAGTGAGGCCCCTACGGGTTACGAGCAGTACTTC	CASSEAPTGYEQYF
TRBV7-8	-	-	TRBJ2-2	TGTGCCAGCAGCTTAGTGTCACATTCCACCGGGGAGCTGTTTTTT	CASSLVSHSTGELFF
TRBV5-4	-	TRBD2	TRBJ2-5	TGTGCCAGCAGGCAGACTAGCGGGATGGTTGGGGAGACCCAGTACTTC	CASRQTSGMVGETQYF
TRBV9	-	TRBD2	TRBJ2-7	TGTGCCAGCAGCGCCCTGGGACTAGCGGCCTCCGAGCAGTACTTC	CASSALGLAASEQYF
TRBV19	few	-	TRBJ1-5	TGTGCCAGTACCGGGGTGCATAGGAGGGGACAGCCCCAGCATTTT	CASTGVHRRGQPQHF
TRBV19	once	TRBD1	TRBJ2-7	TGTGCCAGTAGTTTTGGGGGGACAGGGTACGCCTACGAGCAGTACTTC	CASSFGGTGYAYEQYF
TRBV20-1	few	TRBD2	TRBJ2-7	TGCAGTGCTAGTGCTAGCGGGAGAGGGACGGTCGAGCAGTACTTC	CSASASGRGTVEQYF
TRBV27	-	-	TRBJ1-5	TGTGCCAGCAGTTTTAGGGGGAGTCAGCCCCAGCATTTT	CASSFRGSQPQHF
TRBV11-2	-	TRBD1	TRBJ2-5	TGTGCCAGCAGCTCCCCGGCAGGGGGCAAAGAGACCCAGTACTTC	CASSSPAGGKETQYF
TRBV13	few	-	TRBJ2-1	TGTGCCAGCAGCGTCACTACGGGAGTAACCACGGGCGATGAGCAGTTCTTC	CASSVTTGVTTGDEQFF
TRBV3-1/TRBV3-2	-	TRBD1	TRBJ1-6	TGTGCCAGCAGCCAACTCGACAGGGATAATTCACCCCTCCACTTT	CASSQLDRDNSPLHF
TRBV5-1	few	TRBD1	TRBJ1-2	TGCGCCAGCAGCTTTGGACAGGGGGCGTCGGGCTACACCTTC	CASSFGQGASGYTF
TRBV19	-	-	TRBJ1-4	TGTGCCAGTAGTCCACAGGGTACTAATGAAAAACTGTTTTTT	CASSPQGTNEKLFF
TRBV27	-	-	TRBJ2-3	TGTGCCAGCAGCCTGACAGGTTCAGATACGCAGTATTTT	CASSLTGSDTQYF
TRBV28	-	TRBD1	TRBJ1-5	TGTGCCAGCAGGGATGGACAGGGGGCCCAGCCCCAGCATTTT	CASRDGQGAQPQHF
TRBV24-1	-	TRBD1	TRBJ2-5	TGTGCCACCAGTGACGATAGGGGGCATGAGACCCAGTACTTC	CATSDDRGHETQYF
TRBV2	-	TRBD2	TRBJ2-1	TGTGCCAGCAGAAGACTAGCGGGAGGAAGAGAGAATGAGCAGTTCTTC	CASRRLAGGRENEQFF
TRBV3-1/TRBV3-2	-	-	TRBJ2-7	TGTGCCAGCAGCCAAGATCGGGGTTTCTACGAGCAGTACTTC	CASSQDRGFYEQYF